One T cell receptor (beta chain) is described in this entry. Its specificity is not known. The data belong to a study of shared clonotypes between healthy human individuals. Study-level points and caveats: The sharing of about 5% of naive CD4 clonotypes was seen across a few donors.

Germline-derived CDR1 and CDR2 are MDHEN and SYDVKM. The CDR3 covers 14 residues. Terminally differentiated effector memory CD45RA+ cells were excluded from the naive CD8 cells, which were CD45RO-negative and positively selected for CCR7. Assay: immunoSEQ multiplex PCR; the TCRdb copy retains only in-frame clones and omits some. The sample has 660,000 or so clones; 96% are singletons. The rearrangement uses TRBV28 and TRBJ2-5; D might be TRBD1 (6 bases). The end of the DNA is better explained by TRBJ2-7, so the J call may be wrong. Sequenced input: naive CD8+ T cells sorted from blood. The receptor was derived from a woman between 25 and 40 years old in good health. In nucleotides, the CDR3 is TGTGCCAGCAGTCCTAGGCTGGGGGCCCACGAGCAGTACTTC. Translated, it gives CASSPRLGAHEQYF.